Listed below are T cell receptor beta chains from one sample, sequenced in a study of Ad26.COV2.S vaccination and SARS-CoV-2 variants. Only in-frame clones appear in the TCRdb table, and some are missing; sequencing was by immunoSEQ multiplex PCR. Found here are around 500,000 clones, 89% of them singletons; the top ten hold around 1.8%. Here the sequenced sample was peripheral blood, taken in a trial of Ad26.COV2.S vaccine versus placebo. All receptors derive from a person aged 18-65 years who received the Ad26.COV2.S COVID-19 vaccine or a placebo. CDR3s include the opening cysteine and the closing phenylalanine or tryptophan. The D gene is left open where the match is weak. Size is omitted from some rows. Given values are once, few, many or a class for expanded clones.

>TRBV4-2|once|TRBJ1-4|-
TGTGCCAGCAGCCAAGAATTTCGGGGAGCCGGAGAAAAACTGTTTTTT
CASSQEFRGAGEKLFF
>TRBV7-3|-|TRBJ2-1|TRBD2
TGTGCCAGCAGCTTACTTCCTAGCGGCGGATACAATGAGCAGTTCTTC
CASSLLPSGGYNEQFF
>TRBV7-2|-|TRBJ1-4|TRBD1
TGTGCCAGCAGCTGGGCGGGACAGGGGAGCGAAAAACTGTTTTTT
CASSWAGQGSEKLFF
>TRBV18|-|TRBJ1-1|-
TGTGCCAGCTCACCTACCTCTGTAGGGTTTGAAGCTTTCTTT
CASSPTSVGFEAFF
>TRBV6-5|-|TRBJ1-2|TRBD1
TGTGCCAGCAGACGCCAGGGGGAGAGCTATGGCTACACCTTC
CASRRQGESYGYTF
>TRBV28|-|TRBJ2-7|TRBD2
TGTGCCAGCAGTGATCGGACTAGCGGGCTCCCCTACGAGCAGTACTTC
CASSDRTSGLPYEQYF
>TRBV9|-|TRBJ1-2|-
TGTGCCAGCCTGGACAGCTTCTATGGCTACACCTTC
CASLDSFYGYTF
>TRBV25-1|few|TRBJ1-2|-
TGTGCCAGCAGTGAATCCGGGGGTCGTGGCTACACCTTC
CASSESGGRGYTF
>TRBV28|-|TRBJ1-2|-
TGTGCCAGCAGTTTATGGGGAAACTATGGCTACACCTTC
CASSLWGNYGYTF
>TRBV6-5|-|TRBJ2-7|-
TGTGCCAGCAGTTACTGGGGGTACGAGCAGTACTTC
CASSYWGYEQYF
>TRBV7-8|-|TRBJ1-5|-
TGTGCCAGCAGCTTAACACATAGCAATCAGCCCCAGCATTTT
CASSLTHSNQPQHF
>TRBV5-1|-|TRBJ2-7|TRBD2
TGCGCCAGCAGCTTAGGGACTAGCGGGGGGTTGTACGAGCAGTACTTC
CASSLGTSGGLYEQYF
>TRBV6-2/TRBV6-3|-|TRBJ2-3|TRBD2
TGTGCCAGCAGCTCCGTCACGTCCCGTAGCGGGAGGGATAAAGATACGCAGTATTTT
CASSSVTSRSGRDKDTQYF
>TRBV5-6|-|TRBJ1-1|-
TGTGCCAGCAGCTTGTGGGTAGCAGGAGAAAGCGGGGAAGCTTTCTTT
CASSLWVAGESGEAFF
>TRBV7-6|-|TRBJ1-1|-
TGTGCCAGCAGCTTAGCCCCAACCATGAACACTGAAGCTTTCTTT
CASSLAPTMNTEAFF
>TRBV7-9|-|TRBJ2-5|-
TGTGCCAGCAGCTTAGTAGTAACAGGGAGTCGGGAGACCCAGTACTTC
CASSLVVTGSRETQYF
>TRBV27|-|TRBJ1-1|TRBD1
TGTGCCAGCAGTTTATCAGGGGGCCTCCTTGAAGCTTTCTTT
CASSLSGGLLEAFF
>TRBV6-4|-|TRBJ2-1|-
TGTGCCAGCAGTGAGGGGACCTACAATGAGCAGTTCTTC
CASSEGTYNEQFF
>TRBV5-4|-|TRBJ2-7|TRBD2
TGTGCCAGCAGTCATGCGGGGAGCGGGAGTAGGTACGAGCAGTACTTC
CASSHAGSGSRYEQYF
>TRBV4-3|-|TRBJ1-2|TRBD1
TGCGCCAGCAGCCATCCTGGGGCAGGGGGCATTAACTATGGCTACACCTTC
CASSHPGAGGINYGYTF